This T cell receptor (beta chain) was retrieved from a study of cytomegalovirus exposure and HLA in healthy donors. The wider study: Prior work identified roughly 120 million unique TCR beta sequences in roughly 190 million T cells. Study-level results: Association of a missense DCLRE1C variant with TCR beta V- and J-gene trimming was reported in a later analysis. Immune exposure information available was restricted to CMV serostatus.

A word on this clone: What it recognizes is unknown.

The primer mix had 60 Vbeta and 13 Jbeta primers. Using immunoSEQ multiplex PCR, the repertoire was profiled, and TCRdb retains in-frame clones only, with some absent. The repertoire holds around 120,000 clones, with 50% to 65% as singletons. The CDR3 totals 15 residues. This sequence originates from a woman in her thirties or forties in good health and CMV-seropositive. The sample comprised PBMCs. The rearrangement joins TRBV21-1 to TRBJ2-2; TRBD2 reflects the table's D call only, with no check against the DNA. TRBV21-1 is tagged as a pseudogene. The CDR3 loop is CASMPLAGETGELFF. In DNA, the CDR3 is TGTGCCAGCATGCCACTAGCGGGAGAGACCGGGGAGCTGTTTTTT.